This T cell receptor (beta chain) was documented in a study of blood T cell repertoires in COVID-19. Germline lookup yields CDR1 SGHTA and CDR2 FQGTGA. This CDR3 has 21 residues. Unmatched junction bases numbered 22, after V lost 2 bases and J lost 6 bases. Sequenced by immunoSEQ multiplex PCR; TCRdb stores in-frame clones only, minus some. The sample holds about 110,000 clones, over 75% seen once. This clone was recorded only once. The chain carries TRBV7-3 and TRBJ1-5; 10 bases line up with TRBD1. The sequence came from a woman in her forties or fifties with acute or convalescent COVID-19. Sequencing was carried out using peripheral blood. The CDR3 nucleotides are TGTGCCAGCAGCTTACAAAAAACCGGGACAGGGGATGGTGAATTGCGTCAGCCCCAGCATTTT. The encoded protein is CASSLQKTGTGDGELRQPQHF.